This entry concerns a single T cell receptor (beta chain). Its antigen specificity is not known. Base qualities were left out, and no much larger clone turns up one base away. This sample was taken from a study of blood T cell repertoires in COVID-19 (dated by TCRdb to the early 2020s). With regard to the full study: Samples covering the acute and convalescent phases of COVID-19 were provided by collaborators in the United States, Italy and Spain. The repertoires were released in a freely available public database intended as a resource for research on the immune response to SARS-CoV-2. The sample metadata nearly always contained a de-identified subject ID, COVID-19 status, age in years and sex. The samples were drawn from the first 160 participants of the ongoing ImmuneRACE study and from over a thousand subjects provided by 6 global collaborators. Where HLA class I and class II types were available, the types were taken from metadata supplied by the sample provider, not from assay-based typing. The material from the prospective study consisted of cDNA or gDNA derived from T cells, B-cell-depleted T cells, or PBMCs. Deeply sampled blood TCRbeta repertoires from subjects exposed to, actively infected with, or recovered from COVID-19 were included in the dataset.

What the work shows at the level of the full study, not this receptor alone: The amount of clinical and demographic metadata varied by source and participant and was provided uncurated.

One collaborating source in Seattle enrolled patients during active infection and followed them longitudinally through the course of disease. Collaborating institutions collected whole blood in K2EDTA tubes following their own protocols. For TCRbeta analysis, collaborator samples were shipped as frozen whole blood, as isolated PBMCs, or as DNA extracted from either sample type. TCRbeta CDR3 regions were amplified from genomic DNA using the immunoSEQ Assay, a bias-controlled multiplex PCR. In the paper's pipeline: The number of nucleated cells in each sample was estimated by amplification of reference gene primers within the assay. To quantify the absolute abundance of each unique TCRbeta CDR3 rearrangement, sequence reads were collapsed and filtered. For each sample, productive Simpson clonality was calculated as the square root of Simpson's diversity index over productive rearrangements. TCRdb re-hosts the immuneACCESS table, in-frame sequences only. Its copies lack some clones; in the studies checked, an unresolved V gene accounts for under half of them, and the cause for the rest is not known. V and J calls plus clone size are reproduced from that table; the DNA served to infer D and trimming. This sample holds 150,000 or so clones; around 75% were observed only once. Of the sample, roughly 5.2% falls within the top ten clones.

Deletion took 0 bases off V and 7 bases off J, with a span of 13 bases between the germline ends. The germline V gene supplies CDR1 MNHEY and CDR2 SVGAGI. The CDR3 measures 15 amino acids from cysteine to phenylalanine. Only CDR3 DNA is held: 45 bases, read in frame from base 1. The chain joins TRBV6-5 to TRBJ1-5, with the D gene uncertain. The clonotype comes from a woman in her seventies with COVID-19, enrolled during active disease. The material sequenced was peripheral blood. The nucleotide sequence reads as follows: TGTGCCAGCAGTTACTCGGCCTCATCAAAACAGCCCCAGCATTTT. Translated, this is CASSYSASSKQPQHF.